Sequencing of this T cell receptor (beta chain) was carried out in a study of blood T cell repertoires in COVID-19 (dated by TCRdb to 2018 to 2021). Looking at the study overall: Samples covering the acute and convalescent phases of COVID-19 were provided by collaborators in the United States, Italy and Spain. Where HLA class I and class II types were available, the types were taken from metadata supplied by the sample provider, not from assay-based typing. The samples were drawn from two sources: the first 160 participants of the ongoing ImmuneRACE study, and 1,000 to 1,500 subjects contributed by 6 global collaborators. The repertoires were released in a freely available public database intended as a resource for research on the immune response to SARS-CoV-2. Sample metadata almost always included a de-identified subject ID, COVID-19 status, age in years and sex. Subjects who had been exposed to COVID-19, were actively infected with it, or had recovered from it provided the deeply sampled blood TCRbeta repertoires that made up the dataset. The prospective study material was composed of cDNA or gDNA derived from T cells, B-cell-depleted T cells, or PBMCs.

The immunoSEQ Assay, a bias-controlled multiplex PCR, was used to amplify TCRbeta CDR3 regions from genomic DNA. On the study's bioinformatics: The number of nucleated cells in each sample was estimated from the amplification of reference gene primers within the assay. Sequence reads were collapsed and filtered to measure the absolute abundance of every unique TCRbeta CDR3 rearrangement. For each sample, productive Simpson clonality was calculated as the square root of Simpson's diversity index across productive rearrangements. The immuneACCESS repertoire file appears here via TCRdb, limited to in-frame rearrangements. These files lack a portion of the clones; in checked studies, under half of the deficit traces to unresolved V genes, and the cause of the others is not known. The DNA was the basis for D and trimming; V, J and clone size are from that table. Present in this sample are approximately 70,000 clones, roughly four fifths of which were seen just once. About a tenth of the sample belongs to the ten largest clones.

Each collaborating institution followed its own protocols to collect whole blood in K2EDTA tubes. Collaborator samples were shipped for TCRbeta analysis as frozen whole blood, isolated PBMCs, or DNA extracted from either sample type. Here is what the overall study found, with its caveats: How much clinical and demographic metadata was included differed by source and by participant, and the metadata was provided uncurated.

V ends up 4 bases short and J 2 bases short, with an unmatched junction base count of 8. The germline V gene supplies CDR1 SGHTA and CDR2 FQGNSA. The CDR3 contains 17 residues, cysteine and phenylalanine counted. Just CDR3 DNA is preserved here, 51 bases in frame from base 1. Notes on this clone: Its binding antigen is unknown. No base qualities exist here, and no much larger clone lies one base off it.

Sequenced material: peripheral blood. The receptor was derived from a woman at least 80 years old with acute or convalescent COVID-19. The rearrangement combines TRBV7-2 with TRBJ2-2; TRBD1 aligns with 9 central bases. The CDR3 region: CASSSLGGQGNTGELFF. The DNA is TGTGCCAGCAGCTCACTAGGGGGACAGGGAAACACCGGGGAGCTGTTTTTT. Where the CDR3 stops, the reference TRBV7-2 and TRBJ2-2 genes take over; the full variable domain is GAGVSQSPSNKVTEKGKDVELRCDPISGHTALYWYRQSLGQGLEFLIYFQGNSAPDKSGLPSDRFSAERTGGSVSTLTIQRTQQEDSAVYLCASSSLGGQGNTGELFFGEGSRLTVL.